Sequencing of this T cell receptor beta chain was carried out in a study of OX40 agonist ivuxolimab in advanced cancers. Exclusion of a patient followed from autoimmune disease history or systemic immunosuppression. Sequenced by immunoSEQ multiplex PCR; TCRdb stores in-frame clones only, minus some. The profile shows roughly 120,000 clones, just under 95% of them singletons. The V end was cut by 0 bases, the J end by 4 bases, with 10 bases between. This CDR3 comprises 14 residues. Germline V gene sequence: CDR1 SGHDT, CDR2 YYEEEE. The specimen comprised CD4+ or CD8+ T cells sorted from blood, sampled in a trial of the OX40 agonist ivuxolimab. The chain joins TRBV5-6 to TRBJ1-2; no clear D. This clonotype was obtained from an adult with an advanced solid tumor such as melanoma, head and neck, liver or kidney cancer. CDR3 in DNA: TGTGCCAGCAGCTTGGTGACGGAGGGCTATGGCTACACCTTC. Amino acids: CASSLVTEGYGYTF.